This T cell receptor (beta chain) appears in the sequencing data of a study of blood T cell repertoires in COVID-19. Study-level background: Samples representing acute and convalescent COVID-19 were sourced from the United States, Italy and Spain. In each case, the material was cDNA or gDNA derived from T cells, B-cell-depleted T cells, or PBMCs.

Germline values: CDR1 SGHTA, CDR2 FQGNSA. Deletions cut 5 bases from V and 0 bases from J, with 9 bases between. The CDR3 contains 14 residues. Authors' data handling: Reference gene primer amplification yielded estimated nucleated cell counts. Produced via immunoSEQ multiplex PCR; TCRdb's table is partial and in-frame only. V, J and clone size are taken as reported in that table, and D and trimming were inferred from the DNA itself. The table lists about 24,000 clones, under 90% of them singletons. The V and J genes are TRBV7-2 and TRBJ2-3, with D possibly matching TRBD2 (6 bases). This TCR was sampled from a woman between 65 and 79 years old with active COVID-19. The specimen sequenced was peripheral blood. The DNA for the CDR3 is TGTGCCAGCAGCCTCGGGACTAGCACAGATACGCAGTATTTT. This codes for CASSLGTSTDTQYF.